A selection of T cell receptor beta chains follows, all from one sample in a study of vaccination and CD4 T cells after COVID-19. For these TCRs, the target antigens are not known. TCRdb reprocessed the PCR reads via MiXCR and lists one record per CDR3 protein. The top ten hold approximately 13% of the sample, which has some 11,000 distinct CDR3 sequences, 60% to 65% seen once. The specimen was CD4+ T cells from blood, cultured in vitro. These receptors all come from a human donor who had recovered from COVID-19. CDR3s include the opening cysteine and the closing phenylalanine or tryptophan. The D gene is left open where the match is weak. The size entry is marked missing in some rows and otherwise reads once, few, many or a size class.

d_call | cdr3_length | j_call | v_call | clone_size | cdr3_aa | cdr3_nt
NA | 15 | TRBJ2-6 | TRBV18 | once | CASSPARSGANVLTF | TGTGCCAGCTCACCTGCACGATCTGGGGCCAACGTCCTGACTTTC
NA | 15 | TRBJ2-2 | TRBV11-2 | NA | CASTFSRGDGGELFF | TGTGCCAGCACCTTCTCTAGGGGAGATGGCGGGGAGCTGTTTTTT
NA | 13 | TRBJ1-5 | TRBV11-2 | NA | CASSFGPGEPQHF | TGTGCCAGCAGCTTCGGGCCCGGGGAGCCCCAGCATTTT
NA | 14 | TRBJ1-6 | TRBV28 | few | CASTGVLYNSPLHF | TGTGCCAGCACTGGAGTATTGTATAATTCACCCCTCCACTTT
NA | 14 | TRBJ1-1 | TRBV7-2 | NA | CASSSMTTDTEAFF | TGTGCCAGCAGCTCTATGACCACGGACACTGAAGCTTTCTTT
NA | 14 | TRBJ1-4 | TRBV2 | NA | CASRRLQLNEKLFF | TGTGCCAGCAGGAGGTTGCAGCTTAATGAAAAACTGTTTTTT
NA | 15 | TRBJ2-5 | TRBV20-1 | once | CSANGERTHQETQYF | TGCAGTGCTAACGGGGAAAGGACCCACCAAGAGACCCAGTACTTC
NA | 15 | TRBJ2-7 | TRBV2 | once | CASTPEAGGAYEQYF | TGTGCCAGCACCCCGGAGGCAGGGGGGGCCTACGAGCAGTACTTC
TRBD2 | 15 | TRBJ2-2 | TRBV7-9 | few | CASRAGTSDTGELFF | TGTGCCAGCAGGGCCGGGACTAGCGATACCGGGGAGCTGTTTTTT
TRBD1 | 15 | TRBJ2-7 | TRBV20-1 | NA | CSGWPTGGTRYEQYF | TGCAGTGGGTGGCCGACAGGGGGCACCCGCTACGAGCAGTACTTC
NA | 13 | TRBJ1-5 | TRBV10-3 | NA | CAISASGLEPQHF | TGTGCCATCAGCGCCTCGGGCTTGGAGCCCCAGCATTTT
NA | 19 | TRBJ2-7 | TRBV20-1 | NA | CSARYASDPFRRPSYEQYF | TGCAGTGCTAGATATGCCTCTGACCCATTCCGACGTCCATCCTACGAGCAGTACTTC
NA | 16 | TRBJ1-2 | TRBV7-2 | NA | CASSLAGGASNYGYTF | TGTGCCAGCAGCTTAGCCGGGGGGGCTTCTAACTATGGCTACACCTTC
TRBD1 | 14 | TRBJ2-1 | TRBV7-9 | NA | CASSLGQVYNEQFF | TGTGCCAGCAGCTTGGGACAGGTTTACAATGAGCAGTTCTTC
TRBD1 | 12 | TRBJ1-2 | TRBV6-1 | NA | CASSQGARGYTF | TGTGCCAGCAGCCAGGGGGCGCGGGGCTACACCTTC
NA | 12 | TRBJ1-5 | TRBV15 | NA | CATSRDAQPQHF | TGTGCCACCAGCAGAGATGCACAGCCCCAGCATTTT
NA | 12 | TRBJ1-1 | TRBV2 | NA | CASMYRRTEAFF | TGTGCCAGCATGTACAGACGGACTGAAGCTTTCTTT
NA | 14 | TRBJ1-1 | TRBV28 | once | CASSNPPRGRKAFF | TGTGCCAGCAGCAATCCTCCCAGGGGTAGGAAAGCTTTCTTT
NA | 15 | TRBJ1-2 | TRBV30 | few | CAWSGRWGNGYGYTF | TGTGCCTGGAGTGGAAGATGGGGTAACGGGTATGGCTACACCTTC
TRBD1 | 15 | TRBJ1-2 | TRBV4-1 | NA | CASSPGTGGSYGYTF | TGCGCCAGCAGCCCTGGGACAGGGGGCAGCTATGGCTACACCTTC
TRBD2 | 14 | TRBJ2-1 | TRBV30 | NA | CAWSVPTSSNEQFF | TGTGCCTGGAGTGTACCGACTAGCTCAAATGAGCAGTTCTTC
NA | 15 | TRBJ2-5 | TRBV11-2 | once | CASSLGTAYQETQYF | TGTGCCAGCAGCTTAGGTACCGCGTACCAAGAGACCCAGTACTTC
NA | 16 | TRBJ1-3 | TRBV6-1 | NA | CASSKDWVQPGNTIYF | TGTGCCAGCAGTAAAGACTGGGTACAGCCTGGAAACACCATATATTTT
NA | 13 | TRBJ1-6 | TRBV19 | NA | CASSIAVGSPLHF | TGTGCCAGTAGTATAGCTGTTGGTTCACCCCTCCACTTT
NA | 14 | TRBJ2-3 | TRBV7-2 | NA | CASQPAGDPDTQYF | TGTGCCAGCCAGCCAGCGGGTGACCCGGATACGCAGTATTTT
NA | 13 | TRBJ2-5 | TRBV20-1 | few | CSVGGRMGETQYF | TGCAGTGTGGGGGGCAGGATGGGTGAGACCCAGTACTTC
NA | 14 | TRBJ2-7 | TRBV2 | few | CASREPEAPGEQYF | TGTGCCAGCAGGGAACCTGAGGCCCCTGGGGAGCAGTACTTC
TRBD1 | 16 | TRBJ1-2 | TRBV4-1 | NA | CASSPTGQRTNYGYTF | TGCGCCAGCAGCCCTACGGGACAGAGAACTAACTATGGCTACACCTTC
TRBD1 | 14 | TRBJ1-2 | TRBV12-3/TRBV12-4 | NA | CASSPGTGFIGYTF | TGTGCCAGCAGTCCCGGGACAGGGTTTATCGGCTACACCTTC
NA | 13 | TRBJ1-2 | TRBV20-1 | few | CSARDRINYGYTF | TGCAGTGCTAGAGATCGGATAAACTATGGCTACACCTTC
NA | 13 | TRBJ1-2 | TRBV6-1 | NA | CASRARGNYGYTF | TGTGCCAGCAGGGCTAGGGGAAACTATGGCTACACCTTC
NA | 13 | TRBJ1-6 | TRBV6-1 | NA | CASRPRDGSPLHF | TGTGCCAGCAGGCCCCGGGATGGTTCACCCCTCCACTTT
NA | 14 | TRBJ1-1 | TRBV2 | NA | CASSELRELTEAFF | TGTGCCAGCAGTGAGTTACGGGAGCTCACTGAAGCTTTCTTT
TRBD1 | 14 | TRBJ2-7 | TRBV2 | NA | CASGPGQGNGEQYF | TGTGCCAGTGGACCGGGACAGGGGAATGGCGAGCAGTACTTC
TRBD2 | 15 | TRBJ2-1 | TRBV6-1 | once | CASSETSGSSDEQFF | TGTGCCAGCAGTGAGACTAGCGGGAGTTCCGATGAGCAGTTCTTC
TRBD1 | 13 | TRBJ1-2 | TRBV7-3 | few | CASSQGGAIGYTF | TGTGCCAGCAGTCAAGGGGGCGCGATTGGCTACACCTTC